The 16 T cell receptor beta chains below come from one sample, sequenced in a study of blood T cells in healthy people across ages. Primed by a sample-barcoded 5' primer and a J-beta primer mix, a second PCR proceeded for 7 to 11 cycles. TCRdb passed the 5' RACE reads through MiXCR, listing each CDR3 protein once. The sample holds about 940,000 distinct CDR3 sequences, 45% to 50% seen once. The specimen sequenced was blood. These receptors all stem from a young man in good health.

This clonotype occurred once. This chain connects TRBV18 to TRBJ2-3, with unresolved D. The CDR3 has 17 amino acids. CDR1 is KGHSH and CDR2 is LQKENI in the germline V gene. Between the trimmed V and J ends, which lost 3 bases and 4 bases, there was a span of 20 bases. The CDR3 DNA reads TGTGCCAGCTCACCCATGACTTCGAAAGTCTCGGCAGATACGCAGTATTTT. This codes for CASSPMTSKVSADTQYF. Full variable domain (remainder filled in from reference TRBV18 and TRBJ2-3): NAGVMQNPRHLVRRRGQEARLRCSPMKGHSHVYWYRQLPEEGLKFMVYLQKENIIDESGMPKERFSAEFPKEGPSILRIQQVVRGDSAAYFCASSPMTSKVSADTQYFGPGTRLTVL.

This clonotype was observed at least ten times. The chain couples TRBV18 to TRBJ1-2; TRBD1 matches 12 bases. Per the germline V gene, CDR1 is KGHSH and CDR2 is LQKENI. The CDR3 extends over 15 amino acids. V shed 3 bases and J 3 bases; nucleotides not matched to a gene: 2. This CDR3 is CASSPGTGGDYGYTF. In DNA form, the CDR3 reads TGTGCCAGCTCACCTGGGACAGGGGGCGACTATGGCTACACCTTC.

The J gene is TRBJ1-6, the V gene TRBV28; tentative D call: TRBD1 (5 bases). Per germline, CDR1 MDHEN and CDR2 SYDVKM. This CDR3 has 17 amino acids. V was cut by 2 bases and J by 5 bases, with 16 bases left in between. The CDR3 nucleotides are TGTGCCAGCAGTTTACGGGGACCCCGATCTAATAATTCACCCCTCCACTTT. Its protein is CASSLRGPRSNNSPLHF.

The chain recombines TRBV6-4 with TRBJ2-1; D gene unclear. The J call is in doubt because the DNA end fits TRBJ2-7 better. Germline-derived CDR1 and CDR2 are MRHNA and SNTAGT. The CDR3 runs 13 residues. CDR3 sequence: CASSELPYNEQYF. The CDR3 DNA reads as TGTGCCAGCAGTGAGCTCCCCTACAATGAGCAGTACTTC.

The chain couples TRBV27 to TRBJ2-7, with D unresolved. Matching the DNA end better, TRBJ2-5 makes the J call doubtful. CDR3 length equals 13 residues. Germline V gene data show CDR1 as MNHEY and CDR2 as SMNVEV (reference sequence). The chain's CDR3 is CASSLNRLKTQYF. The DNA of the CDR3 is TGTGCCAGCAGTTTAAACAGATTGAAGACCCAGTACTTC.

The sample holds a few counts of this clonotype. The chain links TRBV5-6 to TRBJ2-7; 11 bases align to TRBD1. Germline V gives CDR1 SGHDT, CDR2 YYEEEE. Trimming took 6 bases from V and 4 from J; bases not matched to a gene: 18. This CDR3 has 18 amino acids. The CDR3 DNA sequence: TGTGCCAGCACCGATACCGGGACAGGGGGGTATCGTCCGTACGAGCAGTACTTC. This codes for CASTDTGTGGYRPYEQYF.

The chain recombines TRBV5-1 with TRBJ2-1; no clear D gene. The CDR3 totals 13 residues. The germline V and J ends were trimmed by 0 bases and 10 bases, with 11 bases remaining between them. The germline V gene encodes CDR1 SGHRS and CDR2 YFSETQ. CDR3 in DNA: TGCGCCAGCAGCTTGGGGGCCGATCGAGAGCAGTTCTTC. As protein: CASSLGADREQFF.

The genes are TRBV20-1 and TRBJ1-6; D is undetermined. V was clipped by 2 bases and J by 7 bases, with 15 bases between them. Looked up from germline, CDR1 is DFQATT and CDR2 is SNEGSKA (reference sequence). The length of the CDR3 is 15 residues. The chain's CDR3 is CSARRSGQPNSPLHF. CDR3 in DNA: TGCAGTGCTAGACGTAGCGGGCAGCCGAATTCACCCCTCCACTTT.

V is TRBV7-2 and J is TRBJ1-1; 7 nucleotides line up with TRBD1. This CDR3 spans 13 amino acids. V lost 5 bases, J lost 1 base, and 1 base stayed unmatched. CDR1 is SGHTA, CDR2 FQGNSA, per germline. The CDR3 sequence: CASSGQANTEAFF. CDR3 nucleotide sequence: TGTGCCAGCAGCGGACAGGCGAACACTGAAGCTTTCTTT.

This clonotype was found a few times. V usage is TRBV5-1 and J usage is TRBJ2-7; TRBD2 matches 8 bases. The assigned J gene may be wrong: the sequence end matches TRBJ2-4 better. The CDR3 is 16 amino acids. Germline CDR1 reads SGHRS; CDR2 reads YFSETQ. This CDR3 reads CASSLLLAGNTNIQYF. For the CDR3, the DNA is TGCGCCAGCAGCTTGCTCCTAGCGGGCAACACCAACATTCAGTACTTC.

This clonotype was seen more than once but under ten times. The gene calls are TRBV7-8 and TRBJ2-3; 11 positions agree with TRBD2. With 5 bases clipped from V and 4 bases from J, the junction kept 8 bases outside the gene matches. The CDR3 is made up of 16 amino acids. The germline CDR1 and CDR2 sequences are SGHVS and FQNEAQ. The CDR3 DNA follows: TGTGCCAGCAGCGCGGTGGCTAGCGGGGGGCCAGATACGCAGTATTTT. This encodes CASSAVASGGPDTQYF.

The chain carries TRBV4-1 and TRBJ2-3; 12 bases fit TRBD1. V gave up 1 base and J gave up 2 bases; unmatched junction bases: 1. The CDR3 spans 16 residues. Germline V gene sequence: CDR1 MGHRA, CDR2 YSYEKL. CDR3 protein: CASSQAGQGATDTQYF. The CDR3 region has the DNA TGCGCCAGCAGCCAAGCGGGACAGGGGGCCACAGATACGCAGTATTTT.

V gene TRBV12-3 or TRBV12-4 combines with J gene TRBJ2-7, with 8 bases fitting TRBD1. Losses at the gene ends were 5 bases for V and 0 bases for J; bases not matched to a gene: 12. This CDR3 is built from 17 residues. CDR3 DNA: TGTGCCAGCAGTAGACCGCAGGGGGCGGCCAGCTCCTACGAGCAGTACTTC. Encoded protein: CASSRPQGAASSYEQYF.

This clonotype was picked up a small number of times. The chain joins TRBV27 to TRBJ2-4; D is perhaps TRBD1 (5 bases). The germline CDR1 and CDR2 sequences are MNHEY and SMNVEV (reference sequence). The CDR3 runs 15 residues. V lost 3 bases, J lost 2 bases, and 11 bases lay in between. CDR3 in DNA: TGTGCCAGCAGTTTGGGGCGCTTTCCCAAAAACATTCAGTACTTC. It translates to CASSLGRFPKNIQYF.

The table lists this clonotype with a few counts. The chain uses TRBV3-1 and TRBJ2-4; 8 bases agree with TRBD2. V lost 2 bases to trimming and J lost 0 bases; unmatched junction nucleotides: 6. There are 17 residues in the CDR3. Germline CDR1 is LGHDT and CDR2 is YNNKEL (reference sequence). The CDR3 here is CASSQNSGAQAKNIQYF. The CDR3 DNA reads TGTGCCAGCAGCCAAAATAGCGGGGCGCAAGCCAAAAACATTCAGTACTTC.

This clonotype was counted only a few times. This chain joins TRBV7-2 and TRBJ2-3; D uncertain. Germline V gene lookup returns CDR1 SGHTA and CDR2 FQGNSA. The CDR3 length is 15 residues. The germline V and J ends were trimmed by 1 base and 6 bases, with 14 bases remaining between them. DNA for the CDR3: TGTGCCAGCAGCTTAGTTCAGGAAATTGGGGATACGCAGTATTTT. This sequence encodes CASSLVQEIGDTQYF.